This TCR beta chain was identified during a study of regulatory T cells in long-lasting Graves disease (dated by TCRdb to about 2021). Some background on the complete study: Antithyroid drugs had been taken for less than 3 months by newly diagnosed Graves' disease patients. This study used TCR sequencing and RNA sequencing of peripheral blood to compare persistent Graves' disease patients against newly diagnosed Graves' disease patients. The study took place in China and was registered as a clinical trial. TCR sequencing covered approximately 13 persistent and approximately 20 newly diagnosed Graves' disease patients, around 35 samples in total.

The protocol used for the library was multiplex PCR. For sequencing, an Illumina HiSeq 4000 was employed. To build TCR beta libraries, CDR3 regions were amplified by Arm-PCR using iRepertoire HTBI primers. Before sequencing, the PCR products went through gel purification. The paper's data handling went like this. Gene usage analysis of CDR3 amino acid clonotypes used the approximately 62 TRBV and more than 13 TRBJ segments found across samples. COPE and FqMerger were used to merge the filtered high-quality paired reads into contigs. BLAST was used to align contigs to IMGT TRBV, TRBD and TRBJ reference genes, with CDR3 defined following IMGT. Any clonotype with a frequency above 0.1% was counted as a highly expanded clone. Repertoire diversity was measured by Shannon entropy, and V-J evenness by the Gini coefficient. A clonotype found in more than one individual was treated as public. TCRdb cleaned the public reads at Q25 with fastp, built clones with MiXCR and kept in-frame beta chains. Each entry is one CDR3 protein sequence, shown with its most common DNA and genes. The V and J calls and clone size are TCRdb's, not the authors'. In this sample the table shows 390,000 or so distinct CDR3 sequences, about an eighth of which occur a single time. The ten biggest clones cover about 20% of the sample.

A distance of 10 bases separates the germline ends of V and J, which lose 0 bases and 8 bases respectively. The germline V gene encodes CDR1 SGHAT and CDR2 FQNNGV. Counted from cysteine to phenylalanine, this CDR3 has 13 amino acids. Only the CDR3 part of the read is kept: 39 bases, read in frame from the first base. The sample's time point, from its label and the paper: newly diagnosed GD, antithyroid drugs for less than 3 months. For both TCR sequencing and RNA sequencing, RNA was extracted from PBMCs in TRIzol. The diagnosis of Graves' disease was made according to American Thyroid Association guidelines. Patients were recruited from an endocrinology department in Xi'an, China. From each patient, around 9 milliliters of peripheral blood was collected into an EDTA anticoagulant tube. Ficoll Paque Plus density gradient separation was used to isolate PBMCs, and no further T cell sorting was performed. RNA quality was checked with an Agilent 2100 Bioanalyzer and agarose gel, and concentration with a NanoDrop 2000.

The study at large found these results: Patients with persistent disease shared more public clonotypes (about 2,900) than newly diagnosed patients did (around 930). The small sample size was acknowledged by the authors as a limitation that may reduce accuracy. Lower TCR Shannon entropy and fewer highly expanded clones were observed in persistent Graves' disease patients than in newly diagnosed patients, which suggested clonal expansion. The study examined only peripheral blood because the primary lesion, thyroid tissue, could not be accessed. Preferential use of TRBV28, TRBJ1-2 and TRBJ2-5 was observed in persistent disease, whereas TRBV20-1 and TRBJ2-1 were favored in newly diagnosed disease. Only the TCR beta chain was sequenced and analyzed.

This clonotype appeared many times. The specificity of this receptor is unknown. The input lacks base qualities; no much larger clone sits a single base away. Separately, the same data were catalogued under a study of T cells in Graves' hyperthyroidism and ophthalmopathy. That second publication adds: Stable Graves' hyperthyroidism was defined as no progression to ophthalmopathy during 18 months of follow-up. The hyperthyroidism patients were between 18 and 65 years old and newly diagnosed, with a disease duration of less than 2 months. The study excluded patients with uncontrolled infections, other autoimmune diseases, pregnancy or lactation. Diagnoses relied on clinical symptoms, serum thyroxine and TRAb, thyroid ultrasound and orbital computed tomography. The first round of RT-PCR for the TCR CDR3 was performed with the HTBI primer set and the Qiagen OneStep RT-PCR kit. Most expanded thyroid clonotypes (frequency above 0.001) were also detected in blood, suggesting blood repertoires may reflect thyroid immune responses. Ophthalmopathy was separated from stable hyperthyroidism by a 13 V-J signature model, with 85% to 90% sensitivity and roughly 84% specificity obtained in cross-validation and 80%/75% obtained in testing. In validation, progression to ophthalmopathy was predicted by the model with 55% to 71% sensitivity and 72.22% specificity, a median of 6.5 months before onset. A discovery cohort of roughly 100 patients, about 44 with Graves' ophthalmopathy and 55 to 60 with stable Graves' hyperthyroidism, was used to find distinguishing TCR V-J signatures. Whether ophthalmopathy could be predicted prospectively was tested in an independent validation cohort made up of 18 to 20 hyperthyroidism patients plus 17 patients who later progressed to ophthalmopathy. The 100 or so discovery patients were divided at random into training and test sets in a 7:3 ratio. In about 6 Graves' hyperthyroidism patients, the study also compared T-cell repertoires from thyroid tissue with T-cell repertoires from blood. After blood sampling, hyperthyroidism patients were treated with methimazole at a starting dose of 30 mg daily, and ophthalmopathy patients were treated with high-dose intravenous methylprednisolone. The libraries were constructed in a second round of multiplex PCR and then size-selected and purified. Sequencing of the libraries was done on an Illumina HiSeq2000 using paired-end 100 bp reads. SOAPnuke was used to process the raw data, throwing out any read that contained adapters or uncalled bases, had a mean Phred below 15, or lacked an exact constant-primer or identifier match. High-quality paired reads were merged using COPE v1.2.5, and each unique nucleotide sequence was defined as a clonotype. Clonotypes were aligned to IMGT TRBV, TRBD and TRBJ reference segments using MiTCR v1.1. The analysis was restricted to V-J combinations with a frequency above 0.0001, which together covered about 99% of the repertoires. The TCS score was defined as the ratio of F50 (clonal expansion) to E x V (chaos), calculated using BLOSUM62-based TCRdist between CDR3 peptides within each V-J. Welch's t-statistics and random forest reduced around 510 V-J features to some 14, which were used in a naive Bayes classifier (R e1071). No statistical method was used to set the sample size in advance, and investigators knew the group allocation. According to the paper, TCR Vbeta CDR3 sequencing was carried out on 135 peripheral blood samples, which came from under 50 ophthalmopathy, around 74 hyperthyroidism and roughly 17 progressor patients.

The chain was built from TRBV11-2 and TRBJ1-1; no D segment can be confidently identified. The clonotype comes from a woman under 30 with Graves disease. Donor details come from another sample of the same person, matched by shared clones. The material sequenced was peripheral blood mononuclear cells (PBMCs), taken at new diagnosis, from a patient treated with antithyroid drugs. Here is the DNA: TGTGCCAGCAGCTTAGATATCCTTGACGAAGCTTTCTTT. It translates to CASSLDILDEAFF. Full variable domain (CDR3 extended with the reference TRBV11-2 and TRBJ1-1 proteins): EAGVAQSPRYKIIEKRQSVAFWCNPISGHATLYWYQQILGQGPKLLIQFQNNGVVDDSQLPKDRFSAERLKGVDSTLKIQPAKLEDSAVYLCASSLDILDEAFFGQGTRLTVV.